Given below is one TCR beta chain in context. Trimming took 4 bases from V and 2 from J; bases not matched to a gene: 8. The CDR3 has 16 amino acids. CDR1 and CDR2 from the germline V gene are MNHNS and SASEGT. This specimen belongs to a study of T cells in localized non-small cell lung cancer. Profiling relied on immunoSEQ multiplex PCR, and the TCRdb table lists in-frame clones only, not all of them. Of roughly 23,000 clones listed, approximately 88% were seen once; the top ten hold 13%. The chain links TRBV6-1 to TRBJ2-5, with 9 bases lining up with TRBD2. Source: peripheral blood, taken before any cancer treatment. This sequence originates from a male donor aged 60 or over with stage I lung adenocarcinoma. CDR3 loop: CASSVSVLAGQETQYF. Written as DNA, the CDR3 is TGTGCCAGCAGTGTATCTGTTCTAGCGGGGCAAGAGACCCAGTACTTC.